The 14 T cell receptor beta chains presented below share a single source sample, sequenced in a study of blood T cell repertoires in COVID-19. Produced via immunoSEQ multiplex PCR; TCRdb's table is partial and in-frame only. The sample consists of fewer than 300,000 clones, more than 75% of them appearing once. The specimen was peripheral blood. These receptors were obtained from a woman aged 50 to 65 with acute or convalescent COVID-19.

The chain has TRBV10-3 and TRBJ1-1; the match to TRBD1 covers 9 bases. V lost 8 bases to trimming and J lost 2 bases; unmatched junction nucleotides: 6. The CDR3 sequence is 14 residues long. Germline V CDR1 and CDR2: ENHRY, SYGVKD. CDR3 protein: CAIAEQGANTEAFF. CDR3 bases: TGTGCCATCGCAGAACAGGGGGCAAACACTGAAGCTTTCTTT.

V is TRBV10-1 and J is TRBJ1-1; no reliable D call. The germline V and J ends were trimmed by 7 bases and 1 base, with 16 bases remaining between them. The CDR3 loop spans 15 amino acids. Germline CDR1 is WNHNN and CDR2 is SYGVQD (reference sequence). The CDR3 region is CASNPPITTNTEAFF. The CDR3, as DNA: TGCGCCAGCAATCCCCCGATAACAACGAACACTGAAGCTTTCTTT.

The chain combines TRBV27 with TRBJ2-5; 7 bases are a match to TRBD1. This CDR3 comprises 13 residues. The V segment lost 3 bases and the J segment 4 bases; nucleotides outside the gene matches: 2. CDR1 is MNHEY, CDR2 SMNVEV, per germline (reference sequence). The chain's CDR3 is CASSFNRGETQYF. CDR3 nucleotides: TGTGCCAGCAGTTTCAACAGGGGAGAGACCCAGTACTTC.

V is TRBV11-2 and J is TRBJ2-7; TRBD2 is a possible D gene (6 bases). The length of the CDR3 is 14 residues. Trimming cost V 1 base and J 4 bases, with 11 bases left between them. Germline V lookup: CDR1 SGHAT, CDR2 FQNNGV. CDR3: CASSLAGERYEQYF. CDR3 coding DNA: TGTGCCAGCAGCTTAGCGGGAGAACGGTACGAGCAGTACTTC.

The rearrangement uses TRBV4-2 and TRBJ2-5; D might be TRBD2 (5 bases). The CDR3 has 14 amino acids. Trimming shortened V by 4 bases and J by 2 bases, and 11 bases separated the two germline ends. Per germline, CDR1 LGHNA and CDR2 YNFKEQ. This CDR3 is CASSPRTGQETQYF. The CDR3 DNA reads TGTGCCAGCAGCCCGAGGACGGGACAAGAGACCCAGTACTTC.

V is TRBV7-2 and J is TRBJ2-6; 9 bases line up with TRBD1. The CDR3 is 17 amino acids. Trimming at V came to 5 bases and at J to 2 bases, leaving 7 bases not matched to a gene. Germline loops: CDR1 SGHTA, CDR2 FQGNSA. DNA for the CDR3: TGTGCCAGCAGCGAGGGACAGGGTTTCGCTGGGGCCAACGTCCTGACTTTC. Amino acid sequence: CASSEGQGFAGANVLTF.

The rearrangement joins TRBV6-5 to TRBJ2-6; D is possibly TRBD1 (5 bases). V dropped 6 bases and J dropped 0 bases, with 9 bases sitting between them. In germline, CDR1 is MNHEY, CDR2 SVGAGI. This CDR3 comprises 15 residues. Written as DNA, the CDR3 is TGTGCCAGCAGACTACAGGCCTCTGGGGCCAACGTCCTGACTTTC. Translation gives CASRLQASGANVLTF.

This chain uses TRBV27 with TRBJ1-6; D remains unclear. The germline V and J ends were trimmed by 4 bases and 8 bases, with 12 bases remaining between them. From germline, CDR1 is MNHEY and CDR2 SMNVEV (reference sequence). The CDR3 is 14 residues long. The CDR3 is CASSSGVADSPLHF. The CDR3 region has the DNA TGTGCCAGCAGTTCGGGAGTCGCGGATTCACCCCTCCACTTT.

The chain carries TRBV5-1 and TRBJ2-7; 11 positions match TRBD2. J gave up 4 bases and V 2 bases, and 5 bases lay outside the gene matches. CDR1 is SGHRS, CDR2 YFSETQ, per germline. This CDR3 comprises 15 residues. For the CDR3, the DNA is TGCGCCAGCAGCTTAGCGGGACTAGCGGAGTACGAGCAGTACTTC. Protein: CASSLAGLAEYEQYF. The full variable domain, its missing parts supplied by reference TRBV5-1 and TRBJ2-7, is KAGVTQTPRYLIKTRGQQVTLSCSPISGHRSVSWYQQTPGQGLQFLFEYFSETQRNKGNFPGRFSGRQFSNSRSEMNVSTLELGDSALYLCASSLAGLAEYEQYFGPGTRLTVT.

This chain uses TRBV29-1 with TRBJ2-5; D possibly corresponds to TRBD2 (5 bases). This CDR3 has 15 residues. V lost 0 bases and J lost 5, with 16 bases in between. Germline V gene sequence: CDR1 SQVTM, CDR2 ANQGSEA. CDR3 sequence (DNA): TGCAGCGTTGAAGATCTACGCCAGGAGCGGGAGACCCAGTACTTC. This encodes CSVEDLRQERETQYF.

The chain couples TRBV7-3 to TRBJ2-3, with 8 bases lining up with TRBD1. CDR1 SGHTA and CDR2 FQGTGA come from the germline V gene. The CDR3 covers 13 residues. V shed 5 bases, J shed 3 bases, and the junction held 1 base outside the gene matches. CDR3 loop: CASSRQGTDTQYF. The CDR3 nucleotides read TGTGCCAGCAGCCGACAGGGGACAGATACGCAGTATTTT.

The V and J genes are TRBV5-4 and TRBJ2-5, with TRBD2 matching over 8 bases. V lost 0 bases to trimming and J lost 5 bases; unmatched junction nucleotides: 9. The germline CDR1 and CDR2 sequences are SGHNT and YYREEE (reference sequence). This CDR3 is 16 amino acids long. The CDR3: CASSLVVAGLRETQYF. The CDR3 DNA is TGTGCCAGCAGCTTGGTGGTAGCGGGGTTAAGGGAGACCCAGTACTTC.

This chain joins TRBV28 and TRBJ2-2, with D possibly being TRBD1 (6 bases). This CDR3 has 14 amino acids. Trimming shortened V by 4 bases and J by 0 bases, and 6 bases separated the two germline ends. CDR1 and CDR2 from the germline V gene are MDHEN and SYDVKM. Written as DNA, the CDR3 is TGTGCCAGCAGTTGGACAGCGAACACCGGGGAGCTGTTTTTT. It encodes CASSWTANTGELFF.

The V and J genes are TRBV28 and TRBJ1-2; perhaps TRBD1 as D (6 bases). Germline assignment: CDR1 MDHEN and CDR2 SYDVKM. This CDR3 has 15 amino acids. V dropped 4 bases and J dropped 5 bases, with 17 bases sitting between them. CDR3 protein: CASSSTGRARYGYTF. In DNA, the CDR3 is TGTGCCAGCAGTTCTACAGGGAGGGCCCGGTATGGCTACACCTTC.